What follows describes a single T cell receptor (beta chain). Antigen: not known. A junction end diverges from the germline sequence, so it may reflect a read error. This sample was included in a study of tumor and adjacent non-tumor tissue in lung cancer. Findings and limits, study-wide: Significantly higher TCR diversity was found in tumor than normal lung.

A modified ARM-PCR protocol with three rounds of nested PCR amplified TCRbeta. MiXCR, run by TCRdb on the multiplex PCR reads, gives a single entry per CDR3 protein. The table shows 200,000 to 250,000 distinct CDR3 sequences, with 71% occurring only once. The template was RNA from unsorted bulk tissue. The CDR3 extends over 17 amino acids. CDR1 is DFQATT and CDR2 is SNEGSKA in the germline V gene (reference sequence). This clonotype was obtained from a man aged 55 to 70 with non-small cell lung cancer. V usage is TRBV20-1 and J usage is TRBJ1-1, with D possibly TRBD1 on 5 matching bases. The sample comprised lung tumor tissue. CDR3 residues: CTARSSCQGGQGTEAFF. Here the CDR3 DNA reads TGCACTGCTAGGAGTTCATGTCAGGGAGGGCAGGGCACTGAAGCTTTCTTT.